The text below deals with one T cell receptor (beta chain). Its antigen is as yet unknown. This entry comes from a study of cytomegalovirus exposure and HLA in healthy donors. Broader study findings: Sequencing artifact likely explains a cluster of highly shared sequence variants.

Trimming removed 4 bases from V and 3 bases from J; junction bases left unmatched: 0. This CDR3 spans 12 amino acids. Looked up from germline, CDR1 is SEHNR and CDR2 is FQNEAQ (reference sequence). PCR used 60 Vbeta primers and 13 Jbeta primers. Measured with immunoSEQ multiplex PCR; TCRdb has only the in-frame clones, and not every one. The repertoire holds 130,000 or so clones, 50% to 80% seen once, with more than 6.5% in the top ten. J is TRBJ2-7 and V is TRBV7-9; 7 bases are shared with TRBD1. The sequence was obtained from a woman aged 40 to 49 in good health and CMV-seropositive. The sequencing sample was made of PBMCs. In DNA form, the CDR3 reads TGTGCCAGCAGCTGGACAGGCTACGAGCAGTACTTC. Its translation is CASSWTGYEQYF.